These 16 T cell receptor beta chains originate from one sample sequenced in a study of cytomegalovirus exposure and HLA in healthy donors. Vbeta (60) and Jbeta (13) primers were used in the PCR. Measured with immunoSEQ multiplex PCR; TCRdb has only the in-frame clones, and not every one. In the table there are roughly 160,000 clones, under 90% of which are singletons. The specimen sequenced was PBMCs. The receptors shown here come from a man aged 25 to 40 in good health and CMV-seronegative.

This clone was found a few times. The V and J genes are TRBV5-4 and TRBJ1-2, with unresolved D. V was cut by 6 bases and J by 3 bases, with 12 bases left in between. In germline, CDR1 is SGHNT, CDR2 YYREEE (reference sequence). CDR3 size: 13 residues. DNA of the CDR3: TGTGCCAGCACCCTGAGGTCCGACTATGGCTACACCTTC. Amino acids: CASTLRSDYGYTF.

In this sample, this clone turned up once. This chain connects TRBV28 to TRBJ2-7; 9 nucleotides match TRBD1. The V gene's germline CDR1 is MDHEN and CDR2 SYDVKM. The CDR3 is 15 residues long. The J segment lost 3 bases and the V segment lost 5 bases, leaving 8 bases of the junction unmatched. In nucleotides, the CDR3 is TGTGCCAGCAGTCCGCCGGGACAGGGATACTACGAGCAGTACTTC. It encodes CASSPPGQGYYEQYF.

V and J are TRBV28 and TRBJ2-2, with D maybe TRBD2 (5 bases). Germline CDR1 and CDR2: MDHEN and SYDVKM. The germline V and J ends were trimmed by 5 bases and 5 bases, with 18 bases remaining between them. The CDR3 has 16 residues. The CDR3 loop is CASSSAGRRGTGELFF. For the CDR3, the DNA is TGTGCCAGCAGTAGTGCAGGTCGGAGAGGGACCGGGGAGCTGTTTTTT.

This chain's CDR3 is CASSVPGINQPQHF. CDR3 sequence (DNA): TGTGCCAGCAGTGTGCCCGGGATCAATCAGCCCCAGCATTTT. This chain joins TRBV2 and TRBJ1-5; D gene uncertain. The CDR3 spans 14 residues. V lost 4 bases and J 3 bases, leaving 10 bases between the germline ends. Germline CDR1 is SNHLY and CDR2 is FYNNEI.

The chain recombines TRBV9 with TRBJ1-2, with D unclear. This CDR3 has 14 residues. Trimming left V 0 bases short and J 1 base short, with 7 bases between. Per germline, CDR1 SGDLS and CDR2 YYNGEE. The CDR3 DNA reads TGTGCCAGCAGCGTAGCTCCAGATAACTATGGCTACACCTTC. Amino acid sequence: CASSVAPDNYGYTF.

In this sample, this clone turned up once. This rearrangement joins TRBV18 to TRBJ2-2; perhaps TRBD1 as D (6 bases). Trimming pared 3 bases from V and 5 bases from J, leaving 13 bases between. This CDR3 has 15 residues. Germline V gene sequence: CDR1 KGHSH, CDR2 LQKENI. CDR3 in DNA: TGTGCCAGCTCACCCCGGGACATCAAGACCGGGGAGCTGTTTTTT. Its translation: CASSPRDIKTGELFF.

A few counts support this clone. The rearrangement links TRBV5-1 to TRBJ2-2, with D tentatively TRBD2 (7 bases). CDR3 length: 16 amino acids. Germline V gene sequence: CDR1 SGHRS, CDR2 YFSETQ. V was pared by 4 bases and J by 4 bases, with 17 bases between. The CDR3 is CASSDPSGGLTGELFF. The CDR3 DNA reads TGCGCCAGCAGCGACCCCTCCGGGGGGCTCACCGGGGAGCTGTTTTTT. The full variable domain, with the rest looked up from reference TRBV5-1 and TRBJ2-2, is KAGVTQTPRYLIKTRGQQVTLSCSPISGHRSVSWYQQTPGQGLQFLFEYFSETQRNKGNFPGRFSGRQFSNSRSEMNVSTLELGDSALYLCASSDPSGGLTGELFFGEGSRLTVL.

The gene calls are TRBV5-1 and TRBJ1-2, with D uncertain. Per the germline V gene, CDR1 is SGHRS and CDR2 is YFSETQ. The CDR3 is made up of 13 amino acids. The V end lost 0 bases, the J end lost 6 bases, and 9 bases lay between the germline ends. The CDR3 DNA reads TGCGCCAGCAGCTTGGGGCCGGGGAATGGCTACACCTTC. Its translation: CASSLGPGNGYTF.

The V call is TRBV19, the J call TRBJ2-7; tentative D call: TRBD2 (5 bases). Germline CDR1 LNHDA, CDR2 SQIVND (reference sequence). The CDR3 is made up of 13 amino acids. The germline V and J ends were trimmed by 8 bases and 2 bases, with 13 bases remaining between them. The CDR3: CASAPYGTYEQYF. The CDR3 nucleotides read TGTGCCAGTGCCCCTTACGGGACCTACGAGCAGTACTTC.

This clone was detected only once. This rearrangement joins TRBV2 to TRBJ1-3, with 8 bases aligning to TRBD1. V was pared by 5 bases and J by 0 bases, with 9 bases of the junction left unmatched. Germline V gene sequence: CDR1 SNHLY, CDR2 FYNNEI. This CDR3 contains 17 residues. This chain's CDR3 is CASSPPGQGRSGNTIYF. The CDR3 DNA follows: TGTGCCAGCAGTCCCCCCGGACAGGGCCGCTCTGGAAACACCATATATTTT. The full variable domain, rest sourced from reference TRBV2 and TRBJ1-3, is EPEVTQTPSHQVTQMGQEVILRCVPISNHLYFYWYRQILGQKVEFLVSFYNNEISEKSEIFDDQFSVERPDGSNFTLKIRSTKLEDSAMYFCASSPPGQGRSGNTIYFGEGSWLTVV.

The gene calls are TRBV4-1 and TRBJ1-6; D unresolved. V gave up 3 bases and J gave up 11 bases, with 11 bases separating them. The CDR3 runs 13 residues. In germline, CDR1 is MGHRA, CDR2 YSYEKL. CDR3 nucleotide sequence: TGCGCCAGCAGCCACCTGGTAACAGCACCCCTCCACTTT. Translating it yields CASSHLVTAPLHF.

The chain combines TRBV9 with TRBJ2-5, with TRBD2 as a possible D gene (5 bases). From germline, CDR1 is SGDLS and CDR2 YYNGEE. CDR3 size: 17 residues. The germline V and J ends were trimmed by 0 bases and 2 bases, with 17 bases remaining between them. The CDR3, as DNA: TGTGCCAGCAGCGTAGGAGGGCAGCTAATCTTACAAGAGACCCAGTACTTC. Amino acid sequence: CASSVGGQLILQETQYF.

The chain carries TRBV6-5 and TRBJ2-7; maybe TRBD2 (5 bases). V dropped 5 bases and J dropped 7 bases, with 9 bases sitting between them. Germline V lookup: CDR1 MNHEY, CDR2 SVGAGI. The length of the CDR3 is 11 residues. CDR3 sequence (DNA): TGTGCCAGCAGTCACGGCGGGGAGCAGTACTTC. This translates into CASSHGGEQYF.

The chain joins TRBV25-1 to TRBJ2-3; D perhaps matches TRBD1 (6 bases). Trimming took 8 bases from V and 4 from J, leaving 22 bases between them. Germline-derived CDR1 and CDR2 are MGHDK and SYGVNS. The CDR3 is made up of 16 amino acids. CDR3 loop: CASDADRKGSADTQYF. The CDR3 coding sequence is TGTGCCAGCGACGCAGACAGGAAGGGGTCGGCAGATACGCAGTATTTT.

This clone has just one count. The rearrangement joins TRBV14 to TRBJ2-2, with D maybe TRBD2 (5 bases). With 0 bases removed from V and 6 bases from J, the gap between germline ends came to 8 bases. The CDR3 spans 14 residues. In germline, CDR1 is SGHDN, CDR2 FVKESK. This CDR3 reads CASSQDRAAGELFF. As DNA, the CDR3 is TGTGCCAGCAGCCAAGATAGAGCGGCCGGGGAGCTGTTTTTT. Based on the CDR3 plus reference TRBV14 and TRBJ2-2, the full variable domain is EAGVTQFPSHSVIEKGQTVTLRCDPISGHDNLYWYRRVMGKEIKFLLHFVKESKQDESGMPNNRFLAERTGGTYSTLKVQPAELEDSGVYFCASSQDRAAGELFFGEGSRLTVL.

This chain joins TRBV28 and TRBJ1-1; the match to TRBD1 covers 9 bases. The CDR3 totals 17 residues. The V segment lost 6 bases and the J segment 5 bases; nucleotides outside the gene matches: 16. Germline V gene lookup returns CDR1 MDHEN and CDR2 SYDVKM. CDR3 sequence: CASRETGGWGTGTEAFF. The CDR3 DNA reads as TGTGCCAGCAGAGAAACAGGGGGCTGGGGGACGGGTACTGAAGCTTTCTTT.